The 25 T cell receptor beta chains below were found in one sample sequenced in a study of blood T cell repertoires in COVID-19. Data came from immunoSEQ multiplex PCR; TCRdb stores just in-frame clones and leaves some out. The sample lists 60,000 or so clones; 74% were seen once. Sequencing was performed on peripheral blood. These receptors were collected from a woman older than 75 with acute or convalescent COVID-19.

The chain has TRBV6-5 and TRBJ2-7; D is undetermined. V was clipped by 9 bases and J by 1 base, with 13 bases between them. The CDR3 runs 13 residues. The germline V gene has CDR1 MNHEY and CDR2 SVGAGI. The CDR3 sequence is CASEWAGSYEQYF. In DNA, the CDR3 is TGTGCCAGTGAATGGGCTGGTTCCTACGAGCAGTACTTC.

The gene calls are TRBV11-2 and TRBJ2-7, with TRBD1 as a possible D gene (6 bases). Trimming left V 5 bases short and J 7 bases short, with 18 bases between. Germline CDR1 reads SGHAT; CDR2 reads FQNNGV. The CDR3 contains 14 residues. Written as DNA, the CDR3 is TGTGCCAGCAGCCCTGTAGGGGGAACTGCGGAGCAGTACTTC. Translated: CASSPVGGTAEQYF.

This chain links TRBV6-4 with TRBJ2-2, with D possibly TRBD2 on 5 matching bases. Trimming left V 4 bases short and J 6 bases short, with 9 bases between. Germline loops: CDR1 MRHNA, CDR2 SNTAGT. CDR3 length: 13 amino acids. The CDR3 DNA follows: TGTGCCAGCAGTGTCGTGGAGGCCGGGGAGCTGTTTTTT. Amino acids: CASSVVEAGELFF.

V is TRBV4-1 and J is TRBJ2-5, with 14 nucleotides matching TRBD2. The CDR3 sequence is 20 residues long. Losses at the gene ends were 0 bases for V and 5 bases for J; bases not matched to a gene: 14. Germline V gene sequence: CDR1 MGHRA, CDR2 YSYEKL. The CDR3 region is CASSQEIPLRLAGGRETQYF. The CDR3 nucleotides are TGCGCCAGCAGCCAAGAAATTCCCCTACGACTAGCGGGAGGGCGGGAGACCCAGTACTTC.

V usage is TRBV6-1 and J usage is TRBJ2-5; 9 bases line up with TRBD2. The ends lost 4 bases at V and 4 bases at J; junction bases unmatched: 10. The germline V gene has CDR1 MNHNS and CDR2 SASEGT. The CDR3 is made up of 16 amino acids. The CDR3 DNA reads as TGTGCCAGCAGTGTCGTAGCGGGAGAGGGCGGAGAGACCCAGTACTTC. This codes for CASSVVAGEGGETQYF.

V gene TRBV11-3 combines with J gene TRBJ2-2; D gene ambiguous. Trimming pared 5 bases from V and 6 bases from J, leaving 10 bases between. The CDR3 totals 13 residues. Germline values: CDR1 SGHNT, CDR2 YENEEA. CDR3 loop: CASSQDSSGELFF. The CDR3 nucleotides are TGTGCCAGCAGCCAAGACTCTTCCGGGGAGCTGTTTTTT.

This clone was seen only a few times. The chain is built from TRBV5-6 and TRBJ1-4, with D unclear. V lost 0 bases to trimming and J lost 10 bases, with 10 bases between them. The CDR3 has 13 amino acids. Germline assignment: CDR1 SGHDT and CDR2 YYEEEE. The CDR3 nucleotides are TGTGCCAGCAGCTTGGTTACACGCGGAAAACTGTTTTTT. Protein sequence: CASSLVTRGKLFF.

This clone was seen a handful of times. The chain combines TRBV4-3 with TRBJ1-6; a possible D gene is TRBD1 (5 bases). V lost 4 bases and J 10 bases, leaving 17 bases between the germline ends. This CDR3 comprises 15 residues. The germline gives CDR1 LGHNA, CDR2 YSLEER. The CDR3 DNA reads as TGCGCCAGCAGCCGAAAGCCGGGGGAAGGCTCACCCCTCCACTTT. Translated: CASSRKPGEGSPLHF.

This clone was seen a handful of times. This chain connects TRBV2 to TRBJ2-7; TRBD2 aligns across 8 bases. V dropped 5 bases and J dropped 4; count of bases not matched to a gene: 4. The V gene's germline CDR1 is SNHLY and CDR2 FYNNEI. This CDR3 is 13 amino acids long. CDR3 region: CASSRSGGYEQYF. In DNA form, the CDR3 reads TGTGCCAGCAGTCGCAGCGGGGGATACGAGCAGTACTTC.

The gene calls are TRBV3-1 (or the pseudogene TRBV3-2) and TRBJ2-7, with TRBD1 matching 9 bases. The germline gives CDR1 LGHDT, CDR2 YNNKEL (reference sequence). The CDR3 sequence is 15 residues long. J was trimmed by 6 bases and V by 0 bases; bases with no gene match: 6. DNA of the CDR3: TGTGCCAGCAGCCAAGACAGGACAGGGGCTGGCGAGCAGTACTTC. Translation gives CASSQDRTGAGEQYF.

The genes are TRBV19 and TRBJ2-3; TRBD1 aligns across 8 bases. The CDR3 extends over 15 amino acids. Per the germline V gene, CDR1 is LNHDA and CDR2 is SQIVND (reference sequence). The ends lost 3 bases at V and 4 bases at J; junction bases unmatched: 6. Written as DNA, the CDR3 is TGTGCCAGTAGTATCGGACAGGGACTCGCAGATACGCAGTATTTT. It encodes CASSIGQGLADTQYF.

The J gene is TRBJ1-5, the V gene TRBV30, with D perhaps matching TRBD1 (5 bases). CDR3 size: 13 residues. Germline V gene sequence: CDR1 GTSNPN, CDR2 SVGIG (reference sequence). V was shortened by 1 base and J by 4 bases, with 8 bases between the two germline ends. The CDR3 loop reads CAWSGGGNQPQHF. As DNA, the CDR3 is TGTGCCTGGAGTGGGGGGGGGAATCAGCCCCAGCATTTT. The full variable domain, with the rest looked up from reference TRBV30 and TRBJ1-5, is SQTIHQWPATLVQPVGSPLSLECTVEGTSNPNLYWYRQAAGRGLQLLFYSVGIGQISSEVPQNLSASRPQDRQFILSSKKLLLSDSGFYLCAWSGGGNQPQHFGDGTRLSIL.

This clone was found once. The rearrangement joins TRBV28 to TRBJ1-1, with 8 bases fitting TRBD1. Trimming at V came to 10 bases and at J to 2 bases, leaving 6 bases not matched to a gene. This CDR3 spans 13 amino acids. The germline V gene has CDR1 MDHEN and CDR2 SYDVKM. The CDR3 reads CAILDRANTEAFF. The CDR3 coding sequence is TGTGCCATCCTGGACAGGGCAAACACTGAAGCTTTCTTT.

The genes are TRBV28 and TRBJ2-1; D possibly corresponds to TRBD2 (6 bases). There are 13 residues in the CDR3. Per the germline V gene, CDR1 is MDHEN and CDR2 is SYDVKM. V lost 3 bases and J 8 bases, leaving 11 bases between the germline ends. The CDR3 sequence is CASSLTSKDEQFF. CDR3 DNA sequence: TGTGCCAGCAGTTTGACTAGTAAGGATGAGCAGTTCTTC. Drawing the rest from reference TRBV28 and TRBJ2-1, the complete variable domain is DVKVTQSSRYLVKRTGEKVFLECVQDMDHENMFWYRQDPGLGLRLIYFSYDVKMKEKGDIPEGYSVSREKKERFSLILESASTNQTSMYLCASSLTSKDEQFFGPGTRLTVL.

The chain uses TRBV11-2 and TRBJ1-1, with a weak D call TRBD1 (5 bases). V was pared by 1 base and J by 8 bases, with 17 bases between. Germline CDR1 SGHAT, CDR2 FQNNGV. CDR3 size: 15 residues. DNA of the CDR3: TGTGCCAGCAGCTTAGGGGGATTCGGGGGGTCCGAAGCTTTCTTT. Residues: CASSLGGFGGSEAFF.

V usage is TRBV9 and J usage is TRBJ2-1, with TRBD2 matching 8 bases. Germline V gives CDR1 SGDLS, CDR2 YYNGEE. This CDR3 comprises 18 residues. The junction had 15 bases not matched to a gene; V was cut back by 1 base and J by 6 bases. The CDR3 reads CASSVSISPAGARNEQFF. As DNA, the CDR3 is TGTGCCAGCAGCGTAAGCATCTCGCCAGCGGGAGCGCGCAATGAGCAGTTCTTC.

The V gene is TRBV30, the J gene TRBJ2-5, with 9 bases fitting TRBD1. V was pared by 0 bases and J by 1 base, with 6 bases of the junction left unmatched. The CDR3 loop spans 16 amino acids. Germline CDR1 is GTSNPN and CDR2 is SVGIG (reference sequence). The CDR3 sequence is CAWSVGTGKIQETQYF. CDR3 sequence (DNA): TGTGCCTGGAGTGTAGGGACAGGGAAAATCCAAGAGACCCAGTACTTC.

The CDR3 here is CAILLDTRGFYGYTF. The CDR3 bases are TGTGCCATCTTACTAGACACTCGCGGATTTTATGGCTACACCTTC. The chain has TRBV28 and TRBJ1-2; D is unresolved. V lost 10 bases, J lost 5 bases, and 23 bases lay in between. CDR3 length: 15 residues. Germline lookup yields CDR1 MDHEN and CDR2 SYDVKM.

The chain couples TRBV19 to TRBJ2-3; 7 bases align to TRBD2. J lost 2 bases, V lost 6 bases, and 5 bases had no gene match. CDR1 LNHDA and CDR2 SQIVND come from the germline V gene (reference sequence). CDR3 length equals 14 residues. This chain's CDR3 is CASSILAATDTQYF. For the CDR3, the DNA is TGTGCCAGTAGCATCCTAGCGGCCACAGATACGCAGTATTTT.

The chain links TRBV9 to TRBJ2-1; TRBD2 is a possible D gene (6 bases). Germline CDR1 reads SGDLS; CDR2 reads YYNGEE. Trimming removed 0 bases from V and 8 bases from J, with 15 bases in between. CDR3 length: 15 residues. The CDR3 loop is CASSVAAGLYDEQFF. DNA for the CDR3: TGTGCCAGCAGCGTAGCCGCGGGGCTTTATGATGAGCAGTTCTTC. The full variable domain, with the rest looked up from reference TRBV9 and TRBJ2-1, is DSGVTQTPKHLITATGQRVTLRCSPRSGDLSVYWYQQSLDQGLQFLIQYYNGEERAKGNILERFSAQQFPDLHSELNLSSLELGDSALYFCASSVAAGLYDEQFFGPGTRLTVL.

The chain joins TRBV24-1 to TRBJ2-1, with a tentative D call TRBD1 (6 bases). Between the trimmed V and J ends, which lost 4 bases and 9 bases, there was a span of 12 bases. This CDR3 has 13 residues. The germline CDR1 and CDR2 sequences are KGHDR and SFDVKD. CDR3 region: CATSDYRDTEQFF. CDR3 coding DNA: TGTGCCACCAGTGACTACCGGGACACTGAGCAGTTCTTC.

The chain links TRBV9 to TRBJ2-1; 8 nucleotides align to TRBD2. V shed 6 bases, J shed 1 base, and the junction held 3 bases outside the gene matches. Germline V gene lookup returns CDR1 SGDLS and CDR2 YYNGEE. The CDR3 is 14 amino acids. CDR3 loop: CASTPSGSYNEQFF. CDR3 in DNA: TGTGCCAGCACCCCTAGCGGGTCCTACAATGAGCAGTTCTTC.

This clone was seen a handful of times. The gene calls are TRBV20-1 and TRBJ2-1, with a possible D match to TRBD1 (5 bases). Trimming removed 3 bases at V and 4 bases at J, with 7 bases between. The CDR3 length is 12 residues. The germline gives CDR1 DFQATT, CDR2 SNEGSKA (reference sequence). CDR3 in DNA: TGCAGTGCTAGTCGACAGTACAATGAGCAGTTCTTC. Its protein product is CSASRQYNEQFF.

CDR3 amino acids: CASSQDRGDTEAFF. CDR3 DNA sequence: TGTGCCAGCTCTCAGGACAGGGGGGACACTGAAGCTTTCTTT. The V call is TRBV18, the J call TRBJ1-1; 10 bases are shared with TRBD1. V was clipped by 6 bases and J by 3 bases; unmatched bases: 4. Germline V gene sequence: CDR1 KGHSH, CDR2 LQKENI. The CDR3 loop spans 14 amino acids.

The chain combines TRBV7-9 with TRBJ1-2; 9 bases align to TRBD1. The CDR3 has 17 residues. CDR1 and CDR2 (germline): SEHNR, FQNEAQ (reference sequence). Trimming took 6 bases from V and 3 from J; bases not matched to a gene: 14. The CDR3 region is CASRPTGQGPRDYGYTF. The CDR3 DNA follows: TGTGCCAGCAGGCCGACGGGACAGGGCCCTCGCGACTATGGCTACACCTTC.